The 29 T cell receptor beta chains below come from one sample, sequenced in a study of cytomegalovirus exposure and HLA in healthy donors. 13 Jbeta primers and 60 Vbeta primers were used for the PCR. Libraries were prepared by immunoSEQ multiplex PCR; TCRdb keeps only in-frame clonotypes and omits some of them. The table includes about 200,000 clones, about 74% detected once. What was sequenced was PBMCs. The receptors stem from a man aged 40-55 years in good health and CMV-seronegative.

The rearrangement joins TRBV9 to TRBJ2-5; TRBD2 aligns across 7 bases. The CDR3 runs 15 residues. CDR1 is SGDLS and CDR2 is YYNGEE in the germline V gene. The J segment lost 4 bases and the V segment lost 4 bases, leaving 10 bases of the junction unmatched. Here the CDR3 reads CASSPWEGWRETQYF. CDR3 nucleotide sequence: TGTGCCAGCAGCCCTTGGGAGGGTTGGCGAGAGACCCAGTACTTC.

The chain carries TRBV6-6 and TRBJ1-1; the D gene is possibly TRBD1 (5 bases). V was shortened by 1 base and J by 1 base, with 7 bases between the two germline ends. This CDR3 is 14 amino acids long. CDR1 and CDR2 (germline): MNHNY, SVGAGI (reference sequence). CDR3: CASSYLTANTEAFF. The CDR3 DNA follows: TGTGCCAGCAGTTACTTGACAGCGAACACTGAAGCTTTCTTT.

The chain carries TRBV9 and TRBJ1-6; possibly TRBD1 for D (5 bases). Trimming shortened V by 0 bases and J by 13 bases, and 11 bases separated the two germline ends. The CDR3 is made up of 13 amino acids. CDR1 is SGDLS, CDR2 YYNGEE, per germline. The DNA for the CDR3 is TGTGCCAGCAGCGTAGGCGGCGGGGGGCCCCTCCACTTT. Translated, it gives CASSVGGGGPLHF.

The chain joins TRBV7-9 to TRBJ2-6; possibly TRBD1 for D (6 bases). This CDR3 is built from 18 residues. Germline assignment: CDR1 SEHNR and CDR2 FQNEAQ (reference sequence). V lost 5 bases to trimming and J lost 1 base, with 18 bases between them. The CDR3 DNA follows: TGTGCCAGCAGCCCCGTCGGACAGATAAAATCTGGGGCCAACGTCCTGACTTTC. It codes for CASSPVGQIKSGANVLTF.

The chain is built from TRBV9 and TRBJ2-3; 9 nucleotides agree with TRBD2. This CDR3 contains 17 residues. From germline, CDR1 is SGDLS and CDR2 YYNGEE. J gave up 6 bases and V 0 bases, and 11 bases lay outside the gene matches. The CDR3 region is CASSVAERGGARDTQYF. The CDR3 DNA sequence: TGTGCCAGCAGCGTAGCTGAGCGCGGGGGGGCTAGGGATACGCAGTATTTT.

V gene TRBV7-9 combines with J gene TRBJ2-5, with a possible D match to TRBD1 (7 bases). V was trimmed by 5 bases and J by 7 bases, leaving 20 bases between them. The V gene's germline CDR1 is SEHNR and CDR2 FQNEAQ (reference sequence). The CDR3 runs 15 residues. The CDR3 is CASSASLVQGGTQYF. CDR3 nucleotide sequence: TGTGCCAGCAGCGCCTCGTTGGTTCAGGGGGGGACCCAGTACTTC.

V usage is TRBV12-5 and J usage is TRBJ1-3, with unresolved D. Germline V gene lookup returns CDR1 LGHNT and CDR2 FRNRAP. The CDR3 is 14 amino acids. V lost 1 base to trimming and J lost 0 bases, with 4 bases between them. In nucleotides, the CDR3 is TGTGCTAGTGGTTTGGGTAACTCTGGAAACACCATATATTTT. Its protein is CASGLGNSGNTIYF.

The chain joins TRBV6-5 to TRBJ2-1, with TRBD2 matching over 13 bases. CDR3 length: 15 residues. The junction had 6 bases not matched to a gene; V was cut back by 5 bases and J by 8 bases. Germline V gene lookup returns CDR1 MNHEY and CDR2 SVGAGI. The CDR3 loop reads CASSPPGLAGDEQFF. The CDR3, as DNA: TGTGCCAGCAGTCCCCCTGGACTAGCGGGGGATGAGCAGTTCTTC.

This sequence joins TRBV18 and TRBJ1-6; D unclear. This CDR3 has 14 residues. CDR1 and CDR2 from the germline V gene are KGHSH and LQKENI. Deletions cut 3 bases from V and 5 bases from J, with 8 bases between. CDR3 residues: CASSPGGDNSPLHF. DNA for the CDR3: TGTGCCAGCTCACCCGGCGGTGATAATTCACCCCTCCACTTT. The whole variable domain, filled in from reference TRBV18 and TRBJ1-6, reads NAGVMQNPRHLVRRRGQEARLRCSPMKGHSHVYWYRQLPEEGLKFMVYLQKENIIDESGMPKERFSAEFPKEGPSILRIQQVVRGDSAAYFCASSPGGDNSPLHFGNGTRLTVT.

The genes are TRBV5-1 and TRBJ2-7; a weak D match, TRBD2 (6 bases). Germline loops: CDR1 SGHRS, CDR2 YFSETQ. CDR3 length equals 17 residues. Trimming stripped 0 bases from V and 4 bases from J, with 20 bases between. The CDR3 is CASSLGLQRAMAYEQYF. Written as DNA, the CDR3 is TGCGCCAGCAGCTTGGGGCTTCAGCGGGCGATGGCATACGAGCAGTACTTC.

The chain is built from TRBV27 and TRBJ1-2; the match to TRBD1 covers 9 bases. CDR1 is MNHEY and CDR2 is SMNVEV in the germline V gene (reference sequence). The CDR3 is 15 residues long. Germline trimming cut 7 bases from V and 7 bases from J; bases unmatched to any gene: 13. In DNA, the CDR3 is TGTGCCAGCACCCCCTTAAGGGACAGGGCGAGTGGCTACACCTTC. Encoded protein: CASTPLRDRASGYTF.

V and J are TRBV7-2 and TRBJ1-2; 7 bases are a match to TRBD1. In germline, CDR1 is SGHTA, CDR2 FQGNSA. The ends lost 4 bases at V and 0 bases at J; junction bases unmatched: 8. There are 16 residues in the CDR3. Here the CDR3 DNA reads TGTGCCAGCAGCTCCTTGACAGGGAGATCTAACTATGGCTACACCTTC. Its protein product is CASSSLTGRSNYGYTF.

The V and J genes are TRBV4-1 and TRBJ1-2; 10 bases align to TRBD1. V lost 4 bases and J lost 8; bases outside the gene matches: 16. The CDR3 is 17 residues long. Germline assignment: CDR1 MGHRA and CDR2 YSYEKL. For the CDR3, the DNA is TGCGCCAGCAGCCCCCTCGGGGACAGGGGCCGCGCGGGCGGCTACACCTTC. As protein: CASSPLGDRGRAGGYTF.

In DNA, the CDR3 is TGCGCCAGCGGCCTACAGGGGGACGGGGAGCTGTTTTTT. Amino acid sequence: CASGLQGDGELFF. The chain employs TRBV5-1 and TRBJ2-2; 8 nucleotides match TRBD1. V dropped 7 bases and J dropped 7; count of bases not matched to a gene: 6. CDR1 SGHRS and CDR2 YFSETQ come from the germline V gene. CDR3 length equals 13 residues.

V is TRBV28 and J is TRBJ1-1, with no clear D. The CDR3 extends over 13 amino acids. The germline CDR1 and CDR2 sequences are MDHEN and SYDVKM. Trimming stripped 5 bases from V and 5 bases from J, with 12 bases between. This chain's CDR3 is CASSMEGRTEAFF. DNA for the CDR3: TGTGCCAGCAGTATGGAGGGTCGAACTGAAGCTTTCTTT.

The chain recombines TRBV5-1 with TRBJ2-1, with D possibly TRBD1 on 5 matching bases. Germline V lookup: CDR1 SGHRS, CDR2 YFSETQ. The CDR3 sequence is 16 residues long. Trimming left V 4 bases short and J 0 bases short, with 14 bases between. The DNA for the CDR3 is TGCGCCAGCAGCCCTCCAGGGTCCAGCTCCTACAATGAGCAGTTCTTC. Protein: CASSPPGSSSYNEQFF.

V is TRBV9 and J is TRBJ2-1; 9 positions agree with TRBD1. The trim removed 0 bases at V and 4 bases at J, leaving 5 bases unmatched. This CDR3 is 16 amino acids long. Per the germline V gene, CDR1 is SGDLS and CDR2 is YYNGEE. The CDR3 sequence: CASSVEGTGIYNEQFF. In DNA, the CDR3 is TGTGCCAGCAGCGTAGAGGGGACAGGGATATACAATGAGCAGTTCTTC.

The V call is TRBV7-2, the J call TRBJ1-2, with TRBD1 as a possible D gene (5 bases). CDR1 is SGHTA, CDR2 FQGNSA, per germline. The CDR3 covers 13 residues. V shed 2 bases and J shed 4 bases, with 8 bases lying between them. Written as DNA, the CDR3 is TGTGCCAGCAGCTTATACAGGATCTATGGCTACACCTTC. Protein product: CASSLYRIYGYTF.

The J gene is TRBJ1-4, the V gene TRBV5-4; 12 bases match TRBD1. In germline, CDR1 is SGHNT, CDR2 YYREEE (reference sequence). The CDR3 has 15 amino acids. J was trimmed by 8 bases and V by 4 bases; bases with no gene match: 6. The CDR3, as DNA: TGTGCCAGCAGCCAGCCGGGACAGGGGGCCGAAAAACTGTTTTTT. It codes for CASSQPGQGAEKLFF.

The J gene is TRBJ1-2, the V gene TRBV9; 10 nucleotides line up with TRBD1. Germline CDR1 and CDR2: SGDLS and YYNGEE. The ends lost 1 base at V and 4 bases at J; junction bases unmatched: 7. The CDR3 is 16 amino acids. The CDR3 region is CASSVNGQGVSYGYTF. The CDR3 DNA follows: TGTGCCAGCAGCGTAAACGGACAGGGGGTTAGCTATGGCTACACCTTC.

The CDR3 region has the DNA TGTGCCAGCAGTACCCTAGCGGGGCTGAACACCGGGGAGCTGTTTTTT. Protein product: CASSTLAGLNTGELFF. V and J are TRBV25-1 and TRBJ2-2; 9 bases are shared with TRBD2. The CDR3 loop spans 16 amino acids. Trimming cost V 5 bases and J 1 base; bases outside gene matches: 5. Germline assignment: CDR1 MGHDK and CDR2 SYGVNS.

This chain connects TRBV7-3 to TRBJ2-1; 9 positions agree with TRBD1. Germline CDR1 is SGHTA and CDR2 is FQGTGA. The CDR3 totals 16 residues. The ends lost 5 bases at V and 0 bases at J; junction bases unmatched: 5. The CDR3 loop is CASSPGTGSSYNEQFF. The CDR3, as DNA: TGTGCCAGCAGCCCCGGGACAGGGAGCTCCTACAATGAGCAGTTCTTC.

The chain combines TRBV7-2 with TRBJ2-7, with TRBD2 as a possible D gene (6 bases). The CDR3 loop spans 16 amino acids. The germline V gene encodes CDR1 SGHTA and CDR2 FQGNSA. V gave up 0 bases and J gave up 0 bases, with 12 bases separating them. This CDR3 is CASSLAGAGSSYEQYF. The CDR3 DNA reads as TGTGCCAGCAGCTTAGCAGGAGCGGGTAGCTCCTACGAGCAGTACTTC.

This clone appeared a few times. The chain links TRBV19 to TRBJ2-7; a weak D match, TRBD1 (6 bases). The CDR3 is 16 amino acids. Per the germline V gene, CDR1 is LNHDA and CDR2 is SQIVND (reference sequence). Trimming stripped 5 bases from V and 2 bases from J, with 19 bases between. The CDR3 DNA is TGTGCCAGTAGTGATCACCTCGGGACAAAACCCTACGAGCAGTACTTC. Translating gives CASSDHLGTKPYEQYF.

This clone was recorded a few times. The chain recombines TRBV27 with TRBJ2-7; possible D gene TRBD2, 5 bases. The V end lost 2 bases, the J end lost 6 bases, and 17 bases lay between the germline ends. There are 15 residues in the CDR3. Germline assignment: CDR1 MNHEY and CDR2 SMNVEV (reference sequence). The CDR3 region has the DNA TGTGCCAGCAGTTTAGGATACGGGATTCCTCTCGAGCAGTACTTC. It codes for CASSLGYGIPLEQYF.

This chain connects TRBV27 to TRBJ2-6; D may be TRBD2 (5 bases). CDR1 and CDR2 from the germline V gene are MNHEY and SMNVEV (reference sequence). Trimming took 5 bases from V and 0 from J, leaving 5 bases between them. This CDR3 contains 14 residues. CDR3 coding DNA: TGTGCCAGCAGTCGGGGCTCTGGGGCCAACGTCCTGACTTTC. This codes for CASSRGSGANVLTF.

This chain links TRBV19 with TRBJ2-2; 9 nucleotides align to TRBD2. CDR1 is LNHDA and CDR2 is SQIVND in the germline V gene (reference sequence). The V and J ends lost 3 bases and 4 bases, in that order; junction bases with no gene match: 0. CDR3 length: 14 amino acids. The DNA of the CDR3 is TGTGCCAGTAGTATGGGACTAGCCACCGGGGAGCTGTTTTTT. Protein product: CASSMGLATGELFF.

V is TRBV7-2 and J is TRBJ2-2; 7 positions agree with TRBD1. The CDR3 sequence is 15 residues long. Germline V gene sequence: CDR1 SGHTA, CDR2 FQGNSA. Trimming cost V 6 bases and J 5 bases; bases outside gene matches: 9. CDR3 region: CASSLIQGSTGELFF. CDR3 bases: TGTGCCAGCAGTTTAATACAGGGGTCGACCGGGGAGCTGTTTTTT. The whole variable domain, remainder taken from reference TRBV7-2 and TRBJ2-2, is GAGVSQSPSNKVTEKGKDVELRCDPISGHTALYWYRQSLGQGLEFLIYFQGNSAPDKSGLPSDRFSAERTGGSVSTLTIQRTQQEDSAVYLCASSLIQGSTGELFFGEGSRLTVL.

About this clone itself: As the CDR3 is not closed by the conserved phenylalanine or tryptophan, this likely results from a read error. The chain uses TRBV6-1 and TRBJ2-3; TRBD1 is a possible D gene (5 bases). Per the germline V gene, CDR1 is MNHNS and CDR2 is SASEGT. The CDR3 runs to 15 residues. The V and J ends lost 2 bases and 6 bases respectively, with 15 bases between them. The CDR3 DNA is TGTGCCAGCAGTGAATCTTGGGTAGGGGCGGATACGCAGTATCTT. It encodes CASSESWVGADTQYL.